A single sample gave rise to the 32 T cell receptor beta chains below, sequenced in a study of CD8 T cells in ankylosing spondylitis. MiXCR was run by TCRdb on the 5' RACE reads, yielding one entry per CDR3 protein. The data contain roughly 260,000 distinct CDR3 sequences, 20% of them seen just once; the ten biggest clones take up roughly 8%. What was sequenced was blood, either unsorted or a sorted T cell fraction (not recorded which). The source of these receptors is a male donor with ankylosing spondylitis or in good health (not recorded which).

V usage is TRBV7-9 and J usage is TRBJ2-1, with no clear D. The CDR3 sequence is 14 residues long. Deletions cut 5 bases from V and 1 base from J, with 9 bases between. CDR1 and CDR2 (germline): SEHNR, FQNEAQ (reference sequence). This CDR3 is CASSGLLSYNEQFF. The DNA for the CDR3 is TGTGCCAGCAGCGGGCTACTATCCTACAATGAGCAGTTCTTC.

This clonotype was detected once. A much larger clone is a single base away; this may be a read error. The genes are TRBV20-1 and TRBJ2-3; D not certain. This CDR3 has 11 residues. In germline, CDR1 is DFQATT, CDR2 SNEGSKA (reference sequence). CDR3 amino acids: CSASPTDTQYF. The CDR3 nucleotides are TGCAGCGCGTCGCCTACGGATACGCAGTATTTT.

This rearrangement joins TRBV4-2 to TRBJ1-4, with TRBD1 as a possible D gene (6 bases). Germline V gene data show CDR1 as LGHNA and CDR2 as YNFKEQ. The CDR3 covers 17 residues. Trimming stripped 1 base from V and 4 bases from J, with 16 bases between. The CDR3 DNA reads TGTGCCAGCAGCCAAGGGTCAGCGACAGGAGATAATGAAAAACTGTTTTTT. Amino acids: CASSQGSATGDNEKLFF.

In this sample, this clonotype turned up many times. This sequence joins TRBV10-3 and TRBJ1-1, with unresolved D. CDR1 ENHRY and CDR2 SYGVKD come from the germline V gene. CDR3 length: 14 amino acids. Trimming removed 3 bases from V and 2 bases from J, with 10 bases in between. CDR3 nucleotides: TGTGCCATCAGTGATATTGCGGTAAACACTGAAGCTTTCTTT. It translates to CAISDIAVNTEAFF.

There are many counts of this clonotype. This chain joins TRBV20-1 and TRBJ2-3; 11 bases fit TRBD2. Germline CDR1 is DFQATT and CDR2 is SNEGSKA (reference sequence). V shed 5 bases and J 4 bases; nucleotides not matched to a gene: 5. The CDR3 covers 14 residues. The CDR3 DNA reads as TGCAGTGCTCCTCCGGGACTAGCGGCAGATACGCAGTATTTT. Its translation: CSAPPGLAADTQYF.

This clonotype turned up a few times. The chain links TRBV30 to TRBJ2-5; no clear D. This CDR3 is built from 13 residues. Germline V gives CDR1 GTSNPN, CDR2 SVGIG (reference sequence). The germline V and J ends were trimmed by 2 bases and 3 bases, with 10 bases remaining between them. The CDR3 reads CAWSLAYEETQYF. The CDR3 nucleotides read TGTGCCTGGAGTTTAGCTTATGAAGAGACCCAGTACTTC.

The chain joins TRBV18 to TRBJ1-5, with D possibly being TRBD1 (5 bases). Trimming removed 2 bases from V and 8 bases from J, with 10 bases in between. Germline V gene sequence: CDR1 KGHSH, CDR2 LQKENI. The CDR3 runs to 13 residues. The CDR3 bases are TGTGCCAGCTCACCAGGGACGGCTGAGCCCCAGCATTTT. Its translation: CASSPGTAEPQHF.

The chain recombines TRBV12-3 or TRBV12-4 with TRBJ2-2; 7 bases are shared with TRBD1. The CDR3 consists of 15 residues. The J segment lost 4 bases and the V segment lost 5 bases, leaving 7 bases of the junction unmatched. The CDR3 DNA sequence: TGTGCCAGCAGTCCAAGACAGGGAACCACCGGGGAGCTGTTTTTT. It is translated as CASSPRQGTTGELFF.

This clonotype was seen a handful of times. V gene TRBV27 combines with J gene TRBJ2-3; possibly TRBD2 for D (6 bases). CDR1 MNHEY and CDR2 SMNVEV come from the germline V gene (reference sequence). V dropped 3 bases and J dropped 1 base, with 20 bases sitting between them. The length of the CDR3 is 18 residues. CDR3 coding DNA: TGTGCCAGCAGTTTCGCCGGGACCCCCGGGAGAGGCACAGATACGCAGTATTTT. This translates into CASSFAGTPGRGTDTQYF.

The chain joins TRBV10-3 to TRBJ2-7; no definite D call. CDR1 is ENHRY and CDR2 is SYGVKD in the germline V gene. Trimming removed 3 bases at V and 6 bases at J, with 12 bases between. The CDR3 loop spans 13 amino acids. The CDR3 here is CAISETANGEQYV. In DNA, the CDR3 is TGTGCCATCAGTGAAACTGCAAACGGCGAGCAGTACGTC.

V usage is TRBV4-1 and J usage is TRBJ1-2; D is uncertain. The CDR3 runs 20 residues. The V end lost 0 bases, the J end lost 5 bases, and 28 bases lay between the germline ends. Germline V gene data show CDR1 as MGHRA and CDR2 as YSYEKL. DNA of the CDR3: TGCGCCAGCAGCCAAGACGAGTTACCGGTAGGGTCCCGACACCAATATGGCTACACCTTC. This encodes CASSQDELPVGSRHQYGYTF.

This clonotype was observed a few times. This rearrangement joins TRBV3-1 to TRBJ2-5; TRBD2 matches 9 bases. Germline CDR1 LGHDT, CDR2 YNNKEL (reference sequence). V gave up 2 bases and J gave up 2 bases; unmatched junction bases: 3. The CDR3 extends over 15 amino acids. The CDR3 DNA follows: TGTGCCAGCAGCCAAACGACTAGCGGACAAGAGACCCAGTACTTC. Residues: CASSQTTSGQETQYF.

V is TRBV25-1 and J is TRBJ2-1, with 7 bases lining up with TRBD2. The CDR3 consists of 15 residues. V gave up 6 bases and J gave up 5 bases; unmatched junction bases: 10. Germline CDR1 and CDR2: MGHDK and SYGVNS. In DNA, the CDR3 is TGTGCCAGCAGGCGGGCGGGAGCAGAGCACAATGAGCAGTTCTTC. Translating it yields CASRRAGAEHNEQFF.

For this clonotype: This clone may be a read error of a much larger clone one base away. This chain uses TRBV28 with TRBJ2-2; D uncertain. The CDR3 covers 13 residues. V was pared by 4 bases and J by 1 base, with 4 bases between. From germline, CDR1 is MDHEN and CDR2 SYDVKM. In nucleotides, the CDR3 is TGTGCCAGCAGTTCCCAGAACACCGGGGAGCTGTTTTTT. It translates to CASSSQNTGELFF.

In its sample, this clonotype was seen a few times. CDR3 nucleotide sequence: TGTGCCAGCACCGTAAGTCACGCTAGCGGGATGGTCCATGAGCAGTTCTTC. This encodes CASTVSHASGMVHEQFF. The chain uses TRBV3-1 and TRBJ2-1; 9 positions agree with TRBD2. CDR3 length: 17 residues. V gave up 7 bases and J gave up 8 bases; unmatched junction bases: 18. The V gene's germline CDR1 is LGHDT and CDR2 YNNKEL (reference sequence).

This chain connects TRBV18 to TRBJ2-5; maybe TRBD1 (6 bases). This CDR3 comprises 15 residues. V was clipped by 7 bases and J by 2 bases, with 17 bases between them. Germline V gene lookup returns CDR1 KGHSH and CDR2 LQKENI. This CDR3 reads CASFASGTQQETQYF. CDR3 in DNA: TGTGCCAGCTTCGCATCCGGGACACAGCAAGAGACCCAGTACTTC.

The chain recombines TRBV4-1 with TRBJ1-2; 10 bases map to TRBD1. The CDR3 covers 15 residues. J lost 5 bases, V lost 2 bases, and 5 bases had no gene match. Germline lookup yields CDR1 MGHRA and CDR2 YSYEKL. CDR3 coding DNA: TGCGCCAGCAGCCAACAGACAGGGGGCTTTTATGGCTACACCTTC. Its translation: CASSQQTGGFYGYTF.

There are a few counts of this clonotype. The chain links TRBV15 to TRBJ2-4; D may be TRBD1 or TRBD2 (5 bases each). The V gene lost 0 bases and the J gene lost 6 bases, with 12 bases spanning the gap. The germline CDR1 and CDR2 sequences are LNHNV and YYDKDF (reference sequence). The CDR3 totals 15 residues. The CDR3 bases are TGTGCCACCAGCAGAGAAAGGTGGGACGGAAACATTCAGTACTTC. Translation gives CATSRERWDGNIQYF.

This clonotype was seen once. The chain uses TRBV3-1 and TRBJ2-3; 14 positions agree with TRBD2. V trimming: 0 bases; J trimming: 0 bases; junction bases outside the gene matches: 8. The CDR3 extends over 20 amino acids. Germline CDR1 and CDR2: LGHDT and YNNKEL (reference sequence). CDR3 sequence reads: CASSQEGLAGAVPSTDTQYF. The CDR3 DNA follows: TGTGCCAGCAGCCAAGAGGGACTAGCGGGGGCGGTACCAAGCACAGATACGCAGTATTTT.

This clonotype was counted only a few times. V gene TRBV12-3 or TRBV12-4 combines with J gene TRBJ2-1; D is possibly TRBD1 or TRBD2 (6 bases each). The CDR3 runs 15 residues. V was shortened by 6 bases and J by 5 bases, with 17 bases between the two germline ends. CDR3 DNA: TGTGCCAGCAGACGCGTGGGGGGCGAGGACAATGAGCAGTTCTTC. Translated: CASRRVGGEDNEQFF.

The rearrangement joins TRBV7-9 to TRBJ2-2, with D possibly matching TRBD2 (7 bases). Trimming removed 0 bases from V and 0 bases from J, with 11 bases in between. This CDR3 has 17 residues. Germline CDR1 and CDR2: SEHNR and FQNEAQ (reference sequence). The chain's CDR3 is CASSLAGGTTNTGELFF. CDR3 bases: TGTGCCAGCAGCTTAGCCGGGGGGACAACGAACACCGGGGAGCTGTTTTTT.

The rearrangement links TRBV4-2 to TRBJ2-5; 10 nucleotides line up with TRBD2. The ends lost 3 bases at V and 4 bases at J; junction bases unmatched: 11. This CDR3 is 17 amino acids long. The V gene's germline CDR1 is LGHNA and CDR2 YNFKEQ. The CDR3 region is CASSQETSGLIPETQYF. The CDR3, as DNA: TGTGCCAGCAGCCAGGAGACTAGCGGGTTAATCCCAGAGACCCAGTACTTC.

This clonotype has a count of ten or more. The chain uses TRBV5-1 and TRBJ1-5; perhaps TRBD1 as D (5 bases). V shed 5 bases and J shed 4 bases, with 10 bases lying between them. This CDR3 contains 13 residues. Germline CDR1 reads SGHRS; CDR2 reads YFSETQ. The CDR3 loop is CASSDTGNQPQHF. DNA for the CDR3: TGCGCCAGCAGTGACACAGGTAATCAGCCCCAGCATTTT.

This clonotype has only a few counts. V usage is TRBV9 and J usage is TRBJ2-5; TRBD1 matches 9 bases. Losses at the gene ends were 3 bases for V and 2 bases for J; bases not matched to a gene: 5. CDR1 is SGDLS and CDR2 is YYNGEE in the germline V gene. CDR3 length: 15 residues. DNA of the CDR3: TGTGCCAGCAGCGCTGCCGGGACAGGGCAAGAGACCCAGTACTTC. This gives the protein CASSAAGTGQETQYF. The full variable domain, in which reference TRBV9 and TRBJ2-5 provide the parts outside the CDR3, is DSGVTQTPKHLITATGQRVTLRCSPRSGDLSVYWYQQSLDQGLQFLIQYYNGEERAKGNILERFSAQQFPDLHSELNLSSLELGDSALYFCASSAAGTGQETQYFGPGTRLLVL.

V gene TRBV24-1 combines with J gene TRBJ2-5; tentatively, D is TRBD1 or TRBD2 (6 bases each). The germline CDR1 and CDR2 sequences are KGHDR and SFDVKD. The CDR3 is 15 amino acids. The V end was cut by 1 base, the J end by 2 bases, with 10 bases between. CDR3 loop: CATSDFRGTQETQYF. The CDR3 nucleotides are TGTGCCACCAGTGATTTCCGGGGGACACAAGAGACCCAGTACTTC.

This chain uses TRBV6-5 with TRBJ1-5, with 10 bases fitting TRBD1. The CDR3 consists of 15 residues. Germline V CDR1 and CDR2: MNHEY, SVGAGI. Trimming cost V 4 bases and J 4 bases; bases outside gene matches: 4. CDR3: CASSWDRGINQPQHF. The DNA for the CDR3 is TGTGCCAGCAGTTGGGACAGGGGCATAAATCAGCCCCAGCATTTT.

The chain recombines TRBV19 with TRBJ2-1, with D perhaps TRBD1 or TRBD2 (5 bases each). The CDR3 spans 13 residues. Germline V lookup: CDR1 LNHDA, CDR2 SQIVND (reference sequence). V lost 1 base to trimming and J lost 10 bases, with 11 bases between them. The CDR3 spells CASSIGYGDEQFF. The CDR3 DNA reads TGTGCCAGTAGTATAGGGTACGGGGACGAGCAGTTCTTC.

The sample holds a few counts of this clonotype. The chain uses TRBV12-3 or TRBV12-4 and TRBJ2-3; the D is unclear. Trimming removed 6 bases at V and 2 bases at J, with 12 bases between. The CDR3 contains 14 residues. The CDR3 here is CASSQTIYTDTQYF. The CDR3 bases are TGTGCCAGCAGCCAAACCATATACACAGATACGCAGTATTTT.

This clonotype occurred a few times. The V and J genes are TRBV6-1 and TRBJ1-2, with 8 positions matching TRBD1. Germline V gives CDR1 MNHNS, CDR2 SASEGT. The length of the CDR3 is 12 residues. Germline trimming cut 7 bases from V and 7 bases from J; bases unmatched to any gene: 5. The CDR3 DNA reads TGTGCCAGCATTGGGACAGGAGGTGGCTACACCTTC. It specifies CASIGTGGGYTF.

The table lists this clonotype with a few counts. This chain connects TRBV5-1 to TRBJ2-5; D not certain. The length of the CDR3 is 15 residues. The V end was cut by 2 bases, the J end by 0 bases, with 11 bases between. Germline V gene data show CDR1 as SGHRS and CDR2 as YFSETQ. CDR3 nucleotides: TGCGCCAGCAGCTTCGCAGAGCACTACCAAGAGACCCAGTACTTC. Translated, it gives CASSFAEHYQETQYF. The full variable domain, rest sourced from reference TRBV5-1 and TRBJ2-5, is KAGVTQTPRYLIKTRGQQVTLSCSPISGHRSVSWYQQTPGQGLQFLFEYFSETQRNKGNFPGRFSGRQFSNSRSEMNVSTLELGDSALYLCASSFAEHYQETQYFGPGTRLLVL.

This clonotype came up a few times. The V call is TRBV5-6, the J call TRBJ2-5; D possibly corresponds to TRBD2 (6 bases). Trimming removed 0 bases from V and 6 bases from J, with 9 bases in between. Per the germline V gene, CDR1 is SGHDT and CDR2 is YYEEEE. This CDR3 has 13 amino acids. The CDR3 region has the DNA TGTGCCAGCAGCTTGGCTAGCGTCCAGACCCAGTACTTC. Protein sequence: CASSLASVQTQYF.

The rearrangement links TRBV28 to TRBJ1-1; 10 bases map to TRBD1. Per germline, CDR1 MDHEN and CDR2 SYDVKM. The V and J ends lost 1 base and 0 bases, in that order; junction bases with no gene match: 5. This CDR3 is 17 amino acids long. The CDR3, as DNA: TGTGCCAGCAGTTTATCGGGACAGGGGACTATGAACACTGAAGCTTTCTTT. It specifies CASSLSGQGTMNTEAFF.